Each of the 4 T cell receptor beta chains below was sequenced from the same sample in a study of radiation and T cells in renal cell carcinoma. As to time point: baseline pretreatment blood. Described treatment: 15 Gy SBRT to primary tumor, nephrectomy 4 weeks later. Clones were sequenced by immunoSEQ multiplex PCR, and TCRdb holds only the in-frame ones, with some missing. The repertoire has about 50,000 clones, around 83% of them found once; the top ten carry 25% to 35%. The input for sequencing was blood, taken from a patient whose treatment included radiotherapy and nephrectomy. The receptors originated from a woman in her seventies with renal cell carcinoma.

The V call is TRBV29-1, the J call TRBJ2-3, with 9 bases aligning to TRBD2. Trimming took 7 bases from V and 2 from J; bases not matched to a gene: 10. Germline CDR1 is SQVTM and CDR2 is ANQGSEA. This CDR3 has 15 amino acids. This CDR3 is CSAEGASGNTDTQYF. CDR3 DNA sequence: TGCAGCGCCGAGGGGGCTAGCGGGAACACAGATACGCAGTATTTT.

This clone was recorded only once. The chain uses TRBV9 and TRBJ2-7; TRBD2 matches at 10 bases. Germline V CDR1 and CDR2: SGDLS, YYNGEE. This CDR3 comprises 14 residues. Trimming removed 4 bases from V and 5 bases from J; junction bases left unmatched: 6. The CDR3: CASSPLAGVHEQYF. CDR3 in DNA: TGTGCCAGCAGCCCTCTAGCGGGAGTGCACGAGCAGTACTTC. Together with reference TRBV9 and TRBJ2-7, the CDR3 gives the full variable domain: DSGVTQTPKHLITATGQRVTLRCSPRSGDLSVYWYQQSLDQGLQFLIQYYNGEERAKGNILERFSAQQFPDLHSELNLSSLELGDSALYFCASSPLAGVHEQYFGPGTRLTVT.

V usage is TRBV19 and J usage is TRBJ1-5; 8 nucleotides line up with TRBD1. From germline, CDR1 is LNHDA and CDR2 SQIVND (reference sequence). This CDR3 spans 14 amino acids. V was pared by 4 bases and J by 4 bases, with 3 bases of the junction left unmatched. CDR3 DNA: TGTGCCAGTAGTACGACAGGGGTAAATCAGCCCCAGCATTTT. Residues: CASSTTGVNQPQHF.

The J gene is TRBJ2-5, the V gene TRBV7-2; 12 bases map to TRBD1. The V and J ends lost 2 bases and 7 bases, in that order; junction bases with no gene match: 8. The CDR3 contains 16 residues. Per germline, CDR1 SGHTA and CDR2 FQGNSA. The CDR3 reads CASSLTGTGGGTTQYF. CDR3 DNA: TGTGCCAGCAGCTTAACGGGGACAGGGGGCGGGACGACCCAGTACTTC.